The 20 T cell receptor beta chains listed next were all sequenced from one sample in a study of blood T cell repertoires in COVID-19. Assay used: immunoSEQ multiplex PCR; TCRdb lists only in-frame clones, some missing. The repertoire consists of hundreds of thousands of clones, with over 75% occurring once and the leading ten covering 8% to 9.5%. Sequenced: peripheral blood. The receptors originated from a human donor in a cohort sampled during active COVID-19.

As regards this clone: Because it lacks the conserved phenylalanine or tryptophan at the end, this CDR3 is likely a read error. No DNA is shown, since the ends of the CDR3 on it are uncertain; the CDR3 is the one TCRdb lists. The rearrangement joins TRBV28 to TRBJ2-7; TRBD2, the table's D call, was not compared with the DNA. Including both end residues, the CDR3 is 14 amino acids long. The germline CDR1 and CDR2 sequences are MDHEN and SYDVKM. The CDR3 protein is CASTTGGLAGGPSI.

The chain carries TRBV6-2 or TRBV6-3 and TRBJ2-7; D unclear. The V gene's germline CDR1 is MNHEY and CDR2 SVGEGT. The germline V and J ends were trimmed by 0 bases and 3 bases, with 9 bases remaining between them. The CDR3 length is 14 residues. The CDR3, as DNA: TGTGCCAGCAGTTACTCGATGGCCATCTACGAGCAGTACTTC. Translated, it gives CASSYSMAIYEQYF.

The V and J genes are TRBV5-6 and TRBJ2-2; 9 bases are shared with TRBD2. Trimming at V came to 0 bases and at J to 4 bases, leaving 4 bases not matched to a gene. There are 16 residues in the CDR3. Germline CDR1 and CDR2: SGHDT and YYEEEE. CDR3 loop: CASSLGLAGPTGELFF. CDR3 DNA sequence: TGTGCCAGCAGCTTGGGGCTAGCGGGACCCACCGGGGAGCTGTTTTTT.

The chain is built from TRBV29-1 and TRBJ2-3; TRBD2 is a possible D gene (6 bases). Germline CDR1 SQVTM, CDR2 ANQGSEA. V was pared by 6 bases and J by 0 bases, with 13 bases between. The CDR3 length is 14 residues. The DNA for the CDR3 is TGCAGCGTGGGGCGGGGTCATAGCACAGATACGCAGTATTTT. Amino acid sequence: CSVGRGHSTDTQYF.

The rearrangement links TRBV5-6 to TRBJ2-7; D not resolved. The V and J ends lost 4 bases and 6 bases respectively, with 11 bases between them. Germline V gene sequence: CDR1 SGHDT, CDR2 YYEEEE. CDR3 length: 12 residues. DNA of the CDR3: TGTGCCAGCAGCCAGCCCCCAGGCGAGCAGTACTTC. Translated: CASSQPPGEQYF.

This clone was recorded once. The chain combines TRBV2 with TRBJ2-1, with TRBD1 identical over 9 bases. Germline V gives CDR1 SNHLY, CDR2 FYNNEI. The CDR3 is 15 residues long. V lost 6 bases and J lost 6; bases outside the gene matches: 9. The CDR3 spells CASRRDRDAGNEQFF. The CDR3 nucleotides are TGTGCCAGCAGGAGGGACAGGGACGCTGGCAATGAGCAGTTCTTC.

The rearrangement links TRBV12-3 or TRBV12-4 to TRBJ2-2; 9 bases agree with TRBD1. V was pared by 6 bases and J by 6 bases, with 2 bases of the junction left unmatched. CDR3 length equals 13 residues. CDR3: CASRRTGAGELFF. In DNA, the CDR3 is TGTGCCAGCAGACGGACAGGGGCCGGGGAGCTGTTTTTT.

V usage is TRBV2 and J usage is TRBJ2-7; TRBD1 is a possible D gene (6 bases). The V end lost 7 bases, the J end lost 2 bases, and 24 bases lay between the germline ends. CDR3 size: 17 residues. Germline V gene data show CDR1 as SNHLY and CDR2 as FYNNEI. CDR3 protein: CASMIGGLGRFPYEQYF. CDR3 nucleotides: TGTGCCAGCATGATAGGGGGTTTGGGCCGGTTCCCCTACGAGCAGTACTTC.

This chain joins TRBV20-1 and TRBJ2-1; D is perhaps TRBD2 (6 bases). This CDR3 has 9 residues. Germline values: CDR1 DFQATT, CDR2 SNEGSKA (reference sequence). V shed 7 bases and J shed 15 bases, with 13 bases lying between them. The chain's CDR3 is CSGGSGSFF. In DNA form, the CDR3 reads TGCAGTGGAGGGAGCGGGTCGTTCTTC.

The V and J genes are TRBV18 and TRBJ2-1; 8 nucleotides align to TRBD1. Germline-derived CDR1 and CDR2 are KGHSH and LQKENI. Trimming cost V 1 base and J 8 bases; bases outside gene matches: 10. The CDR3 spans 16 residues. This CDR3 reads CASSPLGTGRGDEQFF. The CDR3 DNA is TGTGCCAGCTCACCACTCGGGACAGGCCGTGGAGATGAGCAGTTCTTC.

The rearrangement joins TRBV2 to TRBJ2-6; D gene ambiguous. CDR3 length: 16 residues. Germline assignment: CDR1 SNHLY and CDR2 FYNNEI. V shed 2 bases and J shed 2 bases, with 10 bases lying between them. CDR3 region: CASSEWFGAGANVLTF. CDR3 sequence (DNA): TGTGCCAGCAGTGAATGGTTCGGAGCTGGGGCCAACGTCCTGACTTTC.

The rearrangement links TRBV11-3 to TRBJ2-5, with D possibly matching TRBD2 (6 bases). CDR3 size: 13 residues. V lost 5 bases and J lost 0, with 7 bases in between. Germline CDR1 and CDR2: SGHNT and YENEEA. DNA of the CDR3: TGTGCCAGCAGCCGGGACTACCAAGAGACCCAGTACTTC. Protein product: CASSRDYQETQYF.

This chain links TRBV10-3 with TRBJ2-3, with TRBD2 matching over 14 bases. CDR1 and CDR2 from the germline V gene are ENHRY and SYGVKD. With 6 bases clipped from V and 3 bases from J, the junction kept 8 bases outside the gene matches. This CDR3 has 17 amino acids. The CDR3 here is CAIRPGGTSGSTDTQYF. The CDR3 DNA reads TGTGCCATCAGACCGGGGGGGACTAGCGGGAGTACAGATACGCAGTATTTT.

The V call is TRBV5-1, the J call TRBJ2-7; 8 bases align to TRBD1. This CDR3 is built from 15 residues. Germline values: CDR1 SGHRS, CDR2 YFSETQ. The trim removed 4 bases at V and 0 bases at J, leaving 6 bases unmatched. The CDR3 DNA is TGCGCCAGCAGCACAACCGGGACAGGCTCCTACGAGCAGTACTTC. Its protein product is CASSTTGTGSYEQYF.

V gene TRBV11-2 combines with J gene TRBJ1-2; 7 bases line up with TRBD1. The CDR3 runs 14 residues. V lost 4 bases, J lost 5 bases, and 7 bases stayed unmatched. Per germline, CDR1 SGHAT and CDR2 FQNNGV. CDR3 DNA: TGTGCCAGCAGCTCCCGCGGGACAGCTTATGGCTACACCTTC. Protein product: CASSSRGTAYGYTF. The full variable domain, completed using reference TRBV11-2 and TRBJ1-2, is EAGVAQSPRYKIIEKRQSVAFWCNPISGHATLYWYQQILGQGPKLLIQFQNNGVVDDSQLPKDRFSAERLKGVDSTLKIQPAKLEDSAVYLCASSSRGTAYGYTFGSGTRLTVV.

This chain links TRBV5-1 with TRBJ2-3; 9 positions agree with TRBD2. Per the germline V gene, CDR1 is SGHRS and CDR2 is YFSETQ. The CDR3 has 15 residues. V lost 2 bases and J lost 4; bases outside the gene matches: 5. The CDR3 bases are TGCGCCAGCAGCTTAATAGCGGGAGTCGCAGATACGCAGTATTTT. This gives the protein CASSLIAGVADTQYF.

The rearrangement links TRBV11-2 to TRBJ1-1; no firm D call. The germline V and J ends were trimmed by 1 base and 6 bases, with 15 bases remaining between them. The CDR3 is 15 residues long. Germline V gives CDR1 SGHAT, CDR2 FQNNGV. DNA of the CDR3: TGTGCCAGCAGCTTAGGGTTGCGAGGAATCGCTGAAGCTTTCTTT. Protein product: CASSLGLRGIAEAFF.

The chain couples TRBV28 to TRBJ2-7; D is undetermined. V gave up 2 bases and J gave up 6 bases, with 14 bases separating them. In germline, CDR1 is MDHEN, CDR2 SYDVKM. This CDR3 is 14 amino acids long. In nucleotides, the CDR3 is TGTGCCAGCAGTTTAGTTGGGCCACTGGCCGAGCAGTACTTC. It translates to CASSLVGPLAEQYF. Drawing the rest from reference TRBV28 and TRBJ2-7, the complete variable domain is DVKVTQSSRYLVKRTGEKVFLECVQDMDHENMFWYRQDPGLGLRLIYFSYDVKMKEKGDIPEGYSVSREKKERFSLILESASTNQTSMYLCASSLVGPLAEQYFGPGTRLTVT.

This chain links TRBV9 with TRBJ2-1, with TRBD2 matching over 10 bases. The germline V gene encodes CDR1 SGDLS and CDR2 YYNGEE. The J segment lost 4 bases and the V segment lost 1 base, leaving 5 bases of the junction unmatched. The CDR3 runs 16 residues. CDR3 loop: CASSVRTSGAYNEQFF. CDR3 nucleotides: TGTGCCAGCAGCGTACGGACTAGCGGCGCTTACAATGAGCAGTTCTTC.

The chain is built from TRBV6-1 and TRBJ1-1; D uncertain. There are 15 residues in the CDR3. Per the germline V gene, CDR1 is MNHNS and CDR2 is SASEGT. V gave up 3 bases and J gave up 1 base, with 12 bases separating them. In DNA, the CDR3 is TGTGCCAGCAGTGAGGGGAGTAGACCGAACACTGAAGCTTTCTTT. Translating gives CASSEGSRPNTEAFF.